Listed here are 28 T cell receptor beta chains from one sample, sequenced in a study of cytomegalovirus exposure and HLA in healthy donors. The PCR used 60 Vbeta and 13 Jbeta primers. Method: immunoSEQ multiplex PCR; TCRdb's copy keeps in-frame clones and lacks some. The table records about 150,000 clones, 70% to 90% of them present only once. Sequencing was carried out using PBMCs. The receptors here all came from a woman under 30 in good health and CMV-seronegative.

The genes are TRBV19 and TRBJ2-7, with a weak D call TRBD1 (5 bases). CDR1 LNHDA and CDR2 SQIVND come from the germline V gene (reference sequence). The V end was cut by 5 bases, the J end by 3 bases, with 17 bases between. The CDR3 has 15 amino acids. The CDR3 bases are TGTGCCAGTAGTGGGTGGGGCGGCCCTATCTACGAGCAGTACTTC. It specifies CASSGWGGPIYEQYF.

The rearrangement uses TRBV9 and TRBJ2-1; perhaps TRBD2 as D (6 bases). The CDR3 consists of 16 residues. V gave up 1 base and J gave up 5 bases, with 16 bases separating them. Germline CDR1 and CDR2: SGDLS and YYNGEE. This chain's CDR3 is CASSVSRVRRDNEQFF. The CDR3 nucleotides read TGTGCCAGCAGCGTATCACGGGTGAGGAGGGACAATGAGCAGTTCTTC.

The chain carries TRBV27 and TRBJ2-2; D gene unclear. This CDR3 is 12 amino acids long. Trimming took 2 bases from V and 5 from J, leaving 3 bases between them. Germline loops: CDR1 MNHEY, CDR2 SMNVEV (reference sequence). The CDR3 protein is CASSLRTGELFF. CDR3 in DNA: TGTGCCAGCAGTTTACGTACCGGGGAGCTGTTTTTT.

This sequence joins TRBV19 and TRBJ2-1; 10 bases are a match to TRBD2. CDR3 size: 15 residues. Germline trimming cut 4 bases from V and 2 bases from J; bases unmatched to any gene: 2. Germline V lookup: CDR1 LNHDA, CDR2 SQIVND (reference sequence). CDR3 in DNA: TGTGCCAGTAGTACTGGGACTAGCGCCTACAATGAGCAGTTCTTC. It yields the protein CASSTGTSAYNEQFF.

The chain has TRBV21-1 and TRBJ2-7; TRBD1 is taken as the D call from the table, unchecked against the DNA. TRBV21-1 represents a pseudogene. The CDR3 has 15 residues. The CDR3 spells CASSILRVGSYEQYF. CDR3 sequence (DNA): TGTGCCAGCAGCATCCTCAGGGTCGGCTCCTACGAGCAGTACTTC.

The rearrangement uses TRBV27 and TRBJ1-6; no clear D. CDR3 length: 18 amino acids. Germline loops: CDR1 MNHEY, CDR2 SMNVEV (reference sequence). Trimming took 0 bases from V and 2 from J, leaving 14 bases between them. The CDR3 DNA is TGTGCCAGCAGTTTATCGATGGTAGGGAGGCCCTATAATTCACCCCTCCACTTT. Protein: CASSLSMVGRPYNSPLHF.

The chain uses TRBV10-3 and TRBJ1-2; D not certain. CDR3 length equals 13 residues. From germline, CDR1 is ENHRY and CDR2 SYGVKD. Trimming took off 4 bases at V and 6 bases at J, with 12 bases between the two ends. Written as DNA, the CDR3 is TGTGCCATCAGTGGGGGAAGGGAGAATGGCTACACCTTC. Residues: CAISGGRENGYTF.

This rearrangement joins TRBV29-1 to TRBJ2-7; 16 nucleotides align to TRBD2. The CDR3 sequence is 15 residues long. The V and J ends lost 6 bases and 2 bases, in that order; junction bases with no gene match: 4. The germline CDR1 and CDR2 sequences are SQVTM and ANQGSEA. CDR3 amino acids: CSVLGTSGRAYEQYF. As DNA, the CDR3 is TGCAGCGTCCTCGGGACTAGCGGGAGGGCCTACGAGCAGTACTTC.

The chain links TRBV2 to TRBJ2-5; TRBD2 matches 7 bases. TRBJ2-7 matches the DNA end more closely, so the J call is doubtful. Germline CDR1 reads SNHLY; CDR2 reads FYNNEI. The CDR3 is made up of 15 amino acids. The CDR3 DNA sequence: TGTGCCAGCAGTGAAGGGCGGGGGTACTCCTACGAGCAGTACTTC. Its translation: CASSEGRGYSYEQYF.

The count of this clone is one. J is TRBJ2-1 and V is TRBV4-3; 8 bases line up with TRBD1. The V gene end was trimmed by 5 bases and the J gene end by 7 bases; junction bases not matched to a gene: 13. This CDR3 is built from 16 residues. Germline-derived CDR1 and CDR2 are LGHNA and YSLEER. CDR3 sequence: CASSNKVQGARNEQFF. The DNA for the CDR3 is TGCGCCAGCAGCAACAAGGTTCAGGGGGCGAGAAATGAGCAGTTCTTC.

V is TRBV28 and J is TRBJ2-7; D perhaps matches TRBD1 (6 bases). V dropped 2 bases and J dropped 0 bases, with 14 bases sitting between them. CDR3 length equals 16 residues. Germline V lookup: CDR1 MDHEN, CDR2 SYDVKM. Written as DNA, the CDR3 is TGTGCCAGCAGTTTACTCGGGACATCGATCTCCTACGAGCAGTACTTC. This gives the protein CASSLLGTSISYEQYF.

J is TRBJ1-6 and V is TRBV5-4; D is unclear. Germline CDR1 reads SGHNT; CDR2 reads YYREEE (reference sequence). The germline V and J ends were trimmed by 4 bases and 7 bases, with 12 bases remaining between them. This CDR3 spans 14 amino acids. CDR3 sequence: CASSPSYGNSPLHF. In nucleotides, the CDR3 is TGTGCCAGCAGCCCGTCGTACGGGAATTCACCCCTCCACTTT.

As concerns this clone: Other DNA sequences in this sample translate to the same CDR3. The chain couples TRBV29-1 to TRBJ1-2, with 11 nucleotides matching TRBD1. This CDR3 contains 13 residues. The V and J ends lost 6 bases and 1 base, in that order; junction bases with no gene match: 1. Germline V gives CDR1 SQVTM, CDR2 ANQGSEA. CDR3 sequence reads: CSVGTGGNYGYTF. In DNA, the CDR3 is TGCAGCGTCGGGACAGGGGGTAACTATGGCTACACCTTC.

The chain joins TRBV5-1 to TRBJ2-7; TRBD2 matches 14 bases. This CDR3 is 16 amino acids long. V trimming: 4 bases; J trimming: 5 bases; junction bases outside the gene matches: 8. Germline loops: CDR1 SGHRS, CDR2 YFSETQ. This CDR3 reads CASSPVGLAGANEQYF. The CDR3 DNA reads as TGCGCCAGCAGCCCGGTGGGACTAGCGGGAGCCAACGAGCAGTACTTC.

V usage is TRBV9 and J usage is TRBJ1-2, with 7 bases that match TRBD1. Trimming at V came to 4 bases and at J to 3 bases, leaving 9 bases not matched to a gene. The germline gives CDR1 SGDLS, CDR2 YYNGEE. The CDR3 runs 15 residues. The CDR3 sequence: CASSPRQGKYYGYTF. In DNA, the CDR3 is TGTGCCAGCAGCCCACGACAGGGAAAATACTATGGCTACACCTTC.

This clone has a handful of counts. This chain uses TRBV5-1 with TRBJ1-4; no clear D gene. The V end lost 5 bases, the J end lost 0 bases, and 11 bases lay between the germline ends. This CDR3 region has 15 residues. Germline-derived CDR1 and CDR2 are SGHRS and YFSETQ. The CDR3 DNA reads as TGCGCCAGCAGGGGAGCCGGGTCAACTAATGAAAAACTGTTTTTT. It translates to CASRGAGSTNEKLFF.

CDR3 protein: CASSIEQFTDTQYF. The CDR3 DNA reads as TGTGCCAGTAGTATAGAACAGTTCACAGATACGCAGTATTTT. This rearrangement joins TRBV19 to TRBJ2-3; no clear D. The CDR3 extends over 14 amino acids. Trimming took 0 bases from V and 2 from J, leaving 6 bases between them. Germline V gives CDR1 LNHDA, CDR2 SQIVND (reference sequence).

The chain's CDR3 is CASSAGPQRDYSNQPQHF. In DNA, the CDR3 is TGTGCCAGCTCCGCAGGGCCCCAGCGGGACTATAGCAATCAGCCCCAGCATTTT. This chain connects TRBV18 to TRBJ1-5, with a tentative D call TRBD1 (5 bases). Germline CDR1 reads KGHSH; CDR2 reads LQKENI. Trimming stripped 6 bases from V and 0 bases from J, with 21 bases between. This CDR3 spans 18 amino acids.

The V gene is TRBV28, the J gene TRBJ1-4; 11 bases are a match to TRBD1. V trimming: 4 bases; J trimming: 2 bases; junction bases outside the gene matches: 6. There are 17 residues in the CDR3. Germline V gives CDR1 MDHEN, CDR2 SYDVKM. The CDR3 loop is CASSSGQGVWTNEKLFF. The CDR3 nucleotides are TGTGCCAGCAGTTCGGGACAGGGGGTGTGGACTAATGAAAAACTGTTTTTT. The whole variable domain, filled in from reference TRBV28 and TRBJ1-4, reads DVKVTQSSRYLVKRTGEKVFLECVQDMDHENMFWYRQDPGLGLRLIYFSYDVKMKEKGDIPEGYSVSREKKERFSLILESASTNQTSMYLCASSSGQGVWTNEKLFFGSGTQLSVL.

The gene calls are TRBV5-4 and TRBJ2-2; 7 bases map to TRBD1. This CDR3 spans 15 amino acids. Trimming cost V 0 bases and J 5 bases; bases outside gene matches: 4. The V gene's germline CDR1 is SGHNT and CDR2 YYREEE (reference sequence). The DNA for the CDR3 is TGTGCCAGCAGCTTGGTCCAGGGGGATACCGGGGAGCTGTTTTTT. Residues: CASSLVQGDTGELFF. Full variable domain (rest looked up from reference TRBV5-4 and TRBJ2-2): ETGVTQSPTHLIKTRGQQVTLRCSSQSGHNTVSWYQQALGQGPQFIFQYYREEENGRGNFPPRFSGLQFPNYSSELNVNALELDDSALYLCASSLVQGDTGELFFGEGSRLTVL.

The sample holds a few counts of this clone. V usage is TRBV30 and J usage is TRBJ2-7; the D gene is possibly TRBD1 (5 bases). This CDR3 is built from 15 residues. V was trimmed by 3 bases and J by 3 bases, leaving 18 bases between them. Germline CDR1 GTSNPN, CDR2 SVGIG (reference sequence). The DNA of the CDR3 is TGTGCCTGGAGGGACATACAAGGGCTTCACTACGAGCAGTACTTC. As protein: CAWRDIQGLHYEQYF.

At least ten counts were recorded for this clone. The V gene is TRBV4-1, the J gene TRBJ2-3; possible D gene TRBD2, 6 bases. V dropped 2 bases and J dropped 4 bases, with 13 bases sitting between them. The CDR3 runs to 15 residues. Germline V gene sequence: CDR1 MGHRA, CDR2 YSYEKL. CDR3 sequence: CASSQRQAGPDTQYF. The CDR3 region has the DNA TGCGCCAGCAGCCAACGCCAGGCGGGGCCAGATACGCAGTATTTT.

The chain is built from TRBV28 and TRBJ2-3; TRBD2 matches 7 bases. This CDR3 is built from 15 residues. J gave up 1 base and V 3 bases, and 4 bases lay outside the gene matches. CDR1 and CDR2 from the germline V gene are MDHEN and SYDVKM. CDR3 coding DNA: TGTGCCAGCAGTTTGCGGCTAGCGGGCACAGATACGCAGTATTTT. It encodes CASSLRLAGTDTQYF.

The V gene is TRBV5-1, the J gene TRBJ2-5, with TRBD1 matching 9 bases. Germline V gene sequence: CDR1 SGHRS, CDR2 YFSETQ. The trim removed 4 bases at V and 5 bases at J, leaving 9 bases unmatched. The CDR3 extends over 15 amino acids. The CDR3 spells CASSRWTGAKETQYF. The CDR3 coding sequence is TGCGCCAGCAGCCGCTGGACAGGGGCGAAGGAGACCCAGTACTTC. The entire variable domain, with the rest obtained from reference TRBV5-1 and TRBJ2-5, is as follows: KAGVTQTPRYLIKTRGQQVTLSCSPISGHRSVSWYQQTPGQGLQFLFEYFSETQRNKGNFPGRFSGRQFSNSRSEMNVSTLELGDSALYLCASSRWTGAKETQYFGPGTRLLVL.

The V gene is TRBV6-5, the J gene TRBJ1-4; TRBD1 matches 10 bases. The CDR3 is 16 amino acids. The germline gives CDR1 MNHEY, CDR2 SVGAGI. Trimming cost V 0 bases and J 6 bases; bases outside gene matches: 4. Here the CDR3 DNA reads TGTGCCAGCAGTTACTCCGACAGGGGGCGAGATGAAAAACTGTTTTTT. Its protein product is CASSYSDRGRDEKLFF.

The V and J genes are TRBV6-5 and TRBJ1-5, with TRBD1 as a possible D gene (5 bases). The germline V gene encodes CDR1 MNHEY and CDR2 SVGAGI. The CDR3 covers 16 residues. The V and J ends lost 0 bases and 2 bases respectively, with 11 bases between them. The CDR3 DNA is TGTGCCAGCAGTTACTCCGGGCAGGGCCGCAATCAGCCCCAGCATTTT. Amino acids: CASSYSGQGRNQPQHF.

The chain links TRBV19 to TRBJ2-2; 9 nucleotides line up with TRBD1. J was trimmed by 12 bases and V by 6 bases; bases with no gene match: 8. This CDR3 is built from 13 residues. Germline CDR1 and CDR2: LNHDA and SQIVND (reference sequence). CDR3 in amino acids: CASSATGGAKLFF. The CDR3 DNA sequence: TGTGCCAGTAGCGCGACAGGGGGGGCAAAGCTGTTTTTT.

The genes are TRBV6-4 and TRBJ2-3; 7 positions agree with TRBD1. Germline V gene lookup returns CDR1 MRHNA and CDR2 SNTAGT. With 5 bases clipped from V and 6 bases from J, the junction kept 8 bases outside the gene matches. The CDR3 contains 14 residues. The CDR3 nucleotides are TGTGCCAGCAGTCCACAGGGGTATTCGGATACGCAGTATTTT. It is translated as CASSPQGYSDTQYF.